The T cell receptor (beta chain) described here comes from a study of blood T cell repertoires in COVID-19. Study overall: The United States, Italy and Spain provided the acute and convalescent COVID-19 samples.

With 4 bases clipped from V and 2 bases from J, the junction kept 2 bases outside the gene matches. There are 14 residues in the CDR3. The V gene's germline CDR1 is SGHTA and CDR2 FQGNSA. Authors' data handling: Amplification from reference gene primers served as the basis for estimated nucleated cell counts. TCRdb's copy holds only in-frame clones and misses some; the assay was immunoSEQ multiplex PCR. V and J calls and clone size are given by that table; D and trimming were obtained from the DNA. The data contain approximately 360,000 clones, 88% of them seen just once; the ten biggest clones take up 0.97%. Worth noting for this clone: Other DNA sequences in this sample translate to the same CDR3.

Recruits, aged roughly 18 to 90 years, lived in 20 to 30 US areas. Allocation to cohorts depended on clinical history reported by the participants. The receptor's source is a woman in her twenties or thirties with acute COVID-19. The source material was PBMCs or T cells enriched from blood (not recorded which). The chain combines TRBV7-2 with TRBJ2-7; 10 nucleotides match TRBD2. CDR3 protein: CASSSSGGAYEQYF. CDR3 nucleotide sequence: TGTGCCAGCAGCTCAAGCGGGGGGGCCTACGAGCAGTACTTC.